This is a list of T cell receptor beta chains from one sample in a study of T cell responses to AZD1222 COVID-19 vaccine. Here immunoSEQ multiplex PCR was the method, and the copy in TCRdb shows in-frame clones only, minus some. The table includes approximately 100,000 clones, over 75% detected once. Sample: peripheral blood, taken on day 0 of AZD1222 vaccination. The source is an adult in good health. The CDR3 runs from the conserved cysteine through the conserved F or W. D genes are given only for firm matches. Size is stated for part of the rows, as once, few or many counts, or as a class when the clone is expanded.

TRBV11-2	.	.	TRBJ1-1	CASSLPPSEAFF	TGTGCCAGCAGCTTACCCCCCTCTGAAGCTTTCTTT
TRBV19	.	.	TRBJ1-2	CASSTGHFDGYTF	TGTGCCAGTAGTACGGGACATTTTGATGGCTACACCTTC
TRBV6-4	.	.	TRBJ2-2	CASSDRDTGELFF	TGTGCCAGCAGTGACAGGGACACCGGGGAGCTGTTTTTT
TRBV18	TRBD1	.	TRBJ2-7	CASSRTGGSYEQYF	TGTGCCAGCTCCCGGACAGGGGGAAGTTACGAGCAGTACTTC
TRBV12-3/TRBV12-4	.	.	TRBJ1-2	CASSSTSNYGYTF	TGTGCCAGCAGTTCCACGTCGAACTATGGCTACACCTTC
TRBV7-2	.	.	TRBJ1-2	CASSRDYGYTF	TGTGCCAGCAGCAGGGACTATGGCTACACCTTC
TRBV9	.	.	TRBJ2-1	CASSGDTANYNEQFF	TGTGCCAGCAGCGGGGACACGGCGAACTACAATGAGCAGTTCTTC
TRBV11-2	.	.	TRBJ2-3	CATSGGSPTDTQYF	TGTGCCACCTCCGGGGGTAGTCCCACAGATACGCAGTATTTT
TRBV6-5	.	.	TRBJ2-3	CASSYIEADGDTQYF	TGTGCCAGCAGTTACATTGAAGCGGACGGGGATACGCAGTATTTT
TRBV3-1/TRBV3-2	.	.	TRBJ2-5	CASSQDGGWETQYF	TGTGCCAGCAGCCAAGACGGCGGGTGGGAGACCCAGTACTTC
TRBV5-1	.	.	TRBJ2-2	CASSYRGNTGELFF	TGCGCCAGCAGCTATAGAGGGAACACCGGGGAGCTGTTTTTT
TRBV6-6	.	.	TRBJ1-2	CASSATVNYGYTF	TGTGCCAGCAGCGCAACAGTTAACTATGGCTACACCTTC
TRBV10-2	TRBD1	.	TRBJ2-7	CASGQGAAYEQYF	TGCGCCAGCGGACAGGGGGCTGCCTACGAGCAGTACTTC
TRBV19	TRBD1	.	TRBJ1-4	CASSPGQLWEKLFF	TGTGCCAGTAGCCCGGGACAGTTGTGGGAAAAACTGTTTTTT
TRBV6-1	.	once	TRBJ1-4	CASSENFGEKLFF	TGTGCCAGCAGTGAAAATTTTGGGGAAAAACTGTTTTTT
TRBV28	.	.	TRBJ2-7	CASSPGQPYEQYF	TGTGCCAGCAGCCCCGGTCAGCCCTACGAGCAGTACTTC
TRBV19	TRBD2	once	TRBJ2-3	CASTRLAGEPDTQYF	TGTGCCAGTACCCGACTAGCGGGGGAACCAGATACGCAGTATTTT
TRBV28	.	once	TRBJ2-7	CASSHQGTEQYF	TGTGCCAGCAGTCACCAGGGTACCGAGCAGTACTTC
TRBV4-2	.	.	TRBJ1-3	CASSQVLTGLNSGNTIYF	TGTGCCAGCAGCCAAGTTTTGACAGGTCTAAACTCTGGAAACACCATATATTTT
TRBV20-1	.	once	TRBJ1-1	CSAAGESEAFF	TGCAGTGCCGCAGGGGAGTCTGAAGCTTTCTTT
TRBV5-8	.	few	TRBJ1-5	CASSLWGNQPQHF	TGTGCCAGCAGCTTGTGGGGGAATCAGCCCCAGCATTTT
TRBV28	TRBD1	.	TRBJ2-6	CASSSPTGKAGANVLTF	TGTGCCAGCAGTTCCCCGACAGGGAAGGCTGGGGCCAACGTCCTGACTTTC
TRBV2	.	.	TRBJ1-5	CASRNTNSHQPQHF	TGTGCCAGCAGGAACACTAATTCCCATCAGCCCCAGCATTTT
TRBV7-9	.	.	TRBJ1-3	CASSLQGSGNTIYF	TGTGCCAGCAGCTTACAGGGTTCTGGAAACACCATATATTTT
TRBV6-5	TRBD1	.	TRBJ1-6	CASSTTGTEDSPLHF	TGTGCCAGCAGTACTACCGGGACAGAAGATTCACCCCTCCACTTT
TRBV9	.	.	TRBJ1-6	CASSDDPAGNSPLHF	TGTGCCAGCAGCGATGACCCAGCTGGGAATTCACCCCTCCACTTT
TRBV6-5	.	once	TRBJ1-2	CASSSDPLRAYGYTF	TGTGCCAGCAGTTCCGACCCCCTCAGGGCCTATGGCTACACCTTC